A single sample gave rise to the 10 T cell receptor beta chains below, sequenced in a study of blood T cell repertoires in COVID-19. Measured with immunoSEQ multiplex PCR; TCRdb has only the in-frame clones, and not every one. The sample includes around 100,000 clones, more than 70% of them seen just once. Sequencing input: peripheral blood. These TCRs come from a human donor in a cohort sampled during active COVID-19.

This chain connects TRBV21-1 to TRBJ2-5; the table's TRBD1 call for D was not verified on the DNA. TRBV21-1 is an annotated pseudogene. This CDR3 region has 16 residues. CDR3 sequence: CASSAPGTGGRETQYF. CDR3 sequence (DNA): TGTGCCAGCAGCGCCCCCGGGACAGGGGGTCGAGAGACCCAGTACTTC.

This chain uses TRBV6-5 with TRBJ2-7; 12 bases match TRBD2. CDR3 length: 15 residues. Trimming removed 5 bases from V and 1 base from J; junction bases left unmatched: 3. From germline, CDR1 is MNHEY and CDR2 SVGAGI. Here the CDR3 DNA reads TGTGCCAGCAGTACGACTAGCGGGAGTTCCTACGAGCAGTACTTC. Protein product: CASSTTSGSSYEQYF.

The rearrangement uses TRBV6-5 and TRBJ2-7, with D possibly TRBD1 on 6 matching bases. Germline CDR1 and CDR2: MNHEY and SVGAGI. This CDR3 is 14 amino acids long. Trimming shortened V by 3 bases and J by 4 bases, and 13 bases separated the two germline ends. The CDR3 DNA reads TGTGCCAGCAGTTATGTCCAGGGGTCGTACGAGCAGTACTTC. Amino acids: CASSYVQGSYEQYF.

In this sample, this clone turned up a few times. This chain uses TRBV7-2 with TRBJ2-7, with 8 bases aligning to TRBD2. Germline V CDR1 and CDR2: SGHTA, FQGNSA. The J segment lost 3 bases and the V segment lost 5 bases, leaving 9 bases of the junction unmatched. The CDR3 is 15 amino acids. In nucleotides, the CDR3 is TGTGCCAGCAGCACGATAGCGGGATTAAACTACGAGCAGTACTTC. As protein: CASSTIAGLNYEQYF.

The CDR3 nucleotides read TGTGCCAGCAGTTCCCGGCCGGGACTAGCGGGAGATTCACATACGCAGTATTTT. Its protein is CASSSRPGLAGDSHTQYF. V usage is TRBV28 and J usage is TRBJ2-3; 14 nucleotides line up with TRBD2. The CDR3 has 18 amino acids. Looked up from germline, CDR1 is MDHEN and CDR2 is SYDVKM. The V and J ends lost 4 bases and 7 bases, in that order; junction bases with no gene match: 13.

This clone came up a few times. This chain links TRBV3-1 (or the pseudogene TRBV3-2) with TRBJ1-1; 9 bases align to TRBD1. Trimming removed 4 bases from V and 4 bases from J; junction bases left unmatched: 4. CDR1 is LGHDT and CDR2 is YNNKEL in the germline V gene (reference sequence). The CDR3 runs to 14 residues. CDR3 amino acids: CASSPTQGATEAFF. CDR3 DNA sequence: TGTGCCAGCAGCCCCACACAGGGGGCCACTGAAGCTTTCTTT.

This rearrangement joins TRBV5-1 to TRBJ2-1, with 12 bases lining up with TRBD2. The J segment lost 8 bases and the V segment lost 4 bases, leaving 7 bases of the junction unmatched. The length of the CDR3 is 15 residues. Germline V gene sequence: CDR1 SGHRS, CDR2 YFSETQ. CDR3 in amino acids: CASSPRTSGMYEQFF. In DNA, the CDR3 is TGCGCCAGCAGCCCCAGGACTAGCGGGATGTATGAGCAGTTCTTC.

The gene calls are TRBV7-2 and TRBJ1-5; tentatively, D is TRBD1 (5 bases). Germline-derived CDR1 and CDR2 are SGHTA and FQGNSA. V was clipped by 1 base and J by 5 bases, with 9 bases between them. The CDR3 consists of 14 residues. Written as DNA, the CDR3 is TGTGCCAGCAGCTTAGAAGCAGGGTATCAGCCCCAGCATTTT. Translating it yields CASSLEAGYQPQHF.

The genes are TRBV11-2 and TRBJ1-3, with 7 bases identical to TRBD1. V shed 1 base, J shed 2 bases, and the junction held 2 bases outside the gene matches. Germline CDR1 is SGHAT and CDR2 is FQNNGV. The CDR3 sequence is 15 residues long. CDR3 protein: CASSLGQGTGNTIYF. CDR3 nucleotides: TGTGCCAGCAGCTTAGGACAGGGAACTGGAAACACCATATATTTT.

This clone was recorded a few times. The chain uses TRBV7-2 and TRBJ1-5; a weak D match, TRBD1 (5 bases). This CDR3 comprises 15 residues. The germline V and J ends were trimmed by 5 bases and 4 bases, with 15 bases remaining between them. The germline V gene encodes CDR1 SGHTA and CDR2 FQGNSA. The CDR3 sequence: CASSQTRGFNQPQHF. Here the CDR3 DNA reads TGTGCCAGCAGCCAGACCCGGGGGTTTAATCAGCCCCAGCATTTT. The whole variable domain, remainder taken from reference TRBV7-2 and TRBJ1-5, is GAGVSQSPSNKVTEKGKDVELRCDPISGHTALYWYRQSLGQGLEFLIYFQGNSAPDKSGLPSDRFSAERTGGSVSTLTIQRTQQEDSAVYLCASSQTRGFNQPQHFGDGTRLSIL.